Shown below are 6 T cell receptor beta chains from a single sample sequenced in a study of blood T cell repertoires in COVID-19. The assay was immunoSEQ multiplex PCR, and TCRdb's table has in-frame clones only and misses some. The sample lists around 140,000 clones, approximately 90% occurring once. Material: peripheral blood. Receptors originate from a man between 65 and 85 years old with active COVID-19.

This chain joins TRBV29-1 and TRBJ2-3; a possible D gene is TRBD2 (5 bases). Germline loops: CDR1 SQVTM, CDR2 ANQGSEA. V was pared by 1 base and J by 10 bases, with 18 bases between. The CDR3 spans 14 residues. In nucleotides, the CDR3 is TGCAGCGTTGAAGGGCGACGACGGGGTGCTTCGCAGTATTTT. It is translated as CSVEGRRRGASQYF.

The chain joins TRBV28 to TRBJ2-7; TRBD2 aligns across 11 bases. In germline, CDR1 is MDHEN, CDR2 SYDVKM. Trimming took 2 bases from V and 2 from J; bases not matched to a gene: 2. The CDR3 spans 15 residues. The CDR3 DNA is TGTGCCAGCAGTTTAGGGACTAGCGGTCCCTACGAGCAGTACTTC. Translated: CASSLGTSGPYEQYF. The entire variable domain, with the rest obtained from reference TRBV28 and TRBJ2-7, is as follows: DVKVTQSSRYLVKRTGEKVFLECVQDMDHENMFWYRQDPGLGLRLIYFSYDVKMKEKGDIPEGYSVSREKKERFSLILESASTNQTSMYLCASSLGTSGPYEQYFGPGTRLTVT.

The rearrangement joins TRBV6-5 to TRBJ2-1, with 9 bases lining up with TRBD1. Germline values: CDR1 MNHEY, CDR2 SVGAGI. J gave up 7 bases and V 4 bases, and 8 bases lay outside the gene matches. CDR3 length: 15 amino acids. This chain's CDR3 is CASSLQGATGNEQFF. The CDR3 DNA reads TGTGCCAGCAGTTTACAGGGGGCAACCGGGAATGAGCAGTTCTTC.

J is TRBJ2-7 and V is TRBV2, with 8 positions matching TRBD1. CDR1 is SNHLY and CDR2 is FYNNEI in the germline V gene. The CDR3 runs 14 residues. Trimming cost V 0 bases and J 3 bases; bases outside gene matches: 1. This chain's CDR3 is CASSEAGQGYEQYF. For the CDR3, the DNA is TGTGCCAGCAGTGAAGCCGGACAGGGCTACGAGCAGTACTTC.

The chain carries TRBV3-1 (or the pseudogene TRBV3-2) and TRBJ2-7; the match to TRBD2 covers 7 bases. In germline, CDR1 is LGHDT, CDR2 YNNKEL (reference sequence). This CDR3 spans 14 amino acids. The trim removed 5 bases at V and 5 bases at J, leaving 9 bases unmatched. Written as DNA, the CDR3 is TGTGCCAGCAGCTGGGACTACCTGAAGAACGAGCAGTACTTC. This sequence encodes CASSWDYLKNEQYF.

The gene calls are TRBV30 and TRBJ2-1, with TRBD1 identical over 10 bases. V lost 4 bases, J lost 8 bases, and 2 bases stayed unmatched. The germline V gene has CDR1 GTSNPN and CDR2 SVGIG (reference sequence). The CDR3 loop spans 12 amino acids. The CDR3 spells CAWTDRGDEQFF. The CDR3, as DNA: TGTGCCTGGACGGACAGGGGGGATGAGCAGTTCTTC.